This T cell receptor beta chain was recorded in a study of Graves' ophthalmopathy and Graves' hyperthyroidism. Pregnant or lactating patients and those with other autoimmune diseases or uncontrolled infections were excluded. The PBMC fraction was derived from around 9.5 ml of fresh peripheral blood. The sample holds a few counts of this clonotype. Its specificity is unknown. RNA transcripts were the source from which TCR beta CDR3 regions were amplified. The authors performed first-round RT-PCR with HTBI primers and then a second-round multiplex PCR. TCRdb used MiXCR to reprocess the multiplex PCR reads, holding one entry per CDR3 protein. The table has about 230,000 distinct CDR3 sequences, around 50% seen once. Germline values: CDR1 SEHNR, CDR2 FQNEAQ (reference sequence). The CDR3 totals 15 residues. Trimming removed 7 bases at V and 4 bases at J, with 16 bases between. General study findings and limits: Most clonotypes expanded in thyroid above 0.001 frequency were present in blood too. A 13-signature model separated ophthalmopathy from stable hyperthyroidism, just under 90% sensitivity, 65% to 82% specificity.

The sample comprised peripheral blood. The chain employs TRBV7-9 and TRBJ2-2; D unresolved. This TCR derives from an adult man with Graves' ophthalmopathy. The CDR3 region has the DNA TGTGCCAGCATCCGAGCGTATCCACTCACCGGGGAGCTGTTTTTT. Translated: CASIRAYPLTGELFF.